Reported below is one T cell receptor (beta chain). Recruits, aged about 18 to 95 years, lived in 20 to 30 US areas. Participant-reported clinical history was the basis for cohort assignment. This entry comes from a study of blood T cell repertoires in COVID-19. At the level of the study: PBMCs, B-cell-depleted T cells, or T cells were the source of the cDNA or gDNA that made up the material.

In germline, CDR1 is SNHLY, CDR2 FYNNEI. V lost 6 bases and J lost 0; bases outside the gene matches: 7. This CDR3 is 16 amino acids long. Study processing details: Quantification of nucleated cells was approximated via reference gene primer amplification. Sequencing used immunoSEQ multiplex PCR; TCRdb keeps in-frame clones, though not all of them. V and J calls and clone size are given by that table; D and trimming were obtained from the DNA. Of under 200,000 clones detected, roughly 84% appear once; the ten largest clones hold under 4%. The clonotype was recovered from a woman between 25 and 40 years old who had been exposed to COVID-19. V usage is TRBV2 and J usage is TRBJ2-5; 10 positions agree with TRBD2. The material sequenced was PBMCs or T cells enriched from blood (not recorded which). The CDR3 loop is CASRVSGGGYQETQYF. The CDR3 DNA reads as TGTGCCAGCAGGGTGAGCGGGGGGGGGTACCAAGAGACCCAGTACTTC. Filled out from reference TRBV2 and TRBJ2-5, the complete variable domain reads EPEVTQTPSHQVTQMGQEVILRCVPISNHLYFYWYRQILGQKVEFLVSFYNNEISEKSEIFDDQFSVERPDGSNFTLKIRSTKLEDSAMYFCASRVSGGGYQETQYFGPGTRLLVL.